The source of this T cell receptor beta chain is a study of blood T cell repertoires in COVID-19. About the study: COVID-19 samples, acute and convalescent, were from the United States, Italy and Spain. The analysed material was cDNA or gDNA that came from T cells, B-cell-depleted T cells, or PBMCs.

The table came from immunoSEQ multiplex PCR; TCRdb's copy has only in-frame clones and leaves some out. The table includes over 50,000 clones, 87% detected once. The CDR3 is 16 residues long. CDR1 and CDR2 from the germline V gene are LNHDA and SQIVND (reference sequence). Trimming took 3 bases from V and 7 from J; bases not matched to a gene: 12. The chain combines TRBV19 with TRBJ2-3, with 8 bases lining up with TRBD2. Material: peripheral blood. This TCR came from a man in his forties or fifties with active COVID-19. CDR3: CASSIIGGRFPHTQYF. CDR3 in DNA: TGTGCCAGTAGTATTATCGGCGGGAGGTTCCCCCATACGCAGTATTTT.